The rows below give T cell receptor beta chains drawn from one sample of a study of T-cell reconstitution after alpha-beta-depleted transplantation in children. One entry per CDR3 protein, called by TCRdb with MiXCR from the PCR reads. The sample records approximately 230,000 distinct CDR3 sequences, 25% being singletons. Source: PBMCs, taken before TCRalphabeta/CD19-depleted stem cell transplant. These receptors were taken from a girl aged 2-10 years with Fanconi anemia, due to receive a stem cell transplant. Both conserved end residues are part of each CDR3. The order of the fields is D gene, V gene, clone size, J gene, CDR3 DNA, CDR3 protein. A D gene is named only where the DNA matches it firmly. The size entry is marked missing in some rows and otherwise reads once, few, many or a size class.

.	TRBV7-8	.	TRBJ1-4	TGTGCCAGCAGCCTTTGGTCCACTACACACGAAAAACTGTTTTTT	CASSLWSTTHEKLFF
TRBD2	TRBV18	few	TRBJ2-1	TGTGCCAGCTCGCACGCTAGCGGGGCGATCCTGTACAATGAGCAGTTCTTC	CASSHASGAILYNEQFF
TRBD1	TRBV29-1	many	TRBJ1-4	TGCAGCGTGGGACAGCAGAATGAAAAACTGTTTTTT	CSVGQQNEKLFF
TRBD1	TRBV12-3/TRBV12-4	many	TRBJ2-7	TGTGCCAGCAGTGAACGCCTGGGACAGGGAAATAGGGAGCAGTACTTC	CASSERLGQGNREQYF
.	TRBV5-1	once	TRBJ2-1	TGCGCCAGCAGCTTGGGGGAGGTATATGAGCAGTTCTTC	CASSLGEVYEQFF
.	TRBV21-1	many	TRBJ2-7	TGTGCCAGCAGCAACGATCTCTACGAGCAGTACTTC	CASSNDLYEQYF
TRBD2	TRBV12-3/TRBV12-4	.	TRBJ2-1	TGTGCCAGCAGCGAGCGGGGGCCTCTTCATGAGCAGTTCTTC	CASSERGPLHEQFF
.	TRBV12-3/TRBV12-4	.	TRBJ2-7	TGTGCCAGCAGTTCCTTAAAACAGGGTCCCCCGTACTTC	CASSSLKQGPPYF
.	TRBV20-1	many	TRBJ2-5	TGCAGTGCTAGAGGGATTCAAGAGACCCAGTACTTC	CSARGIQETQYF
TRBD1	TRBV29-1	.	TRBJ2-2	TGCAGCGTTCACAGGGGCACCGGGGAGCTGTTTTTT	CSVHRGTGELFF
TRBD2	TRBV4-2	.	TRBJ2-1	TGTGCCAGCAGCCAAGAAGGACTAGCGGGCCTCTACAATGAGCAGTTCTTC	CASSQEGLAGLYNEQFF
TRBD2	TRBV24-1	.	TRBJ2-1	TGTGCCACCAGTGATACGAGCGGGAGGATCAACAATGAGCAGTTCTTC	CATSDTSGRINNEQFF
.	TRBV20-1	.	TRBJ2-7	TGCAGTACGACAGATCGTTCCTACGAGCAGTACTTC	CSTTDRSYEQYF
.	TRBV7-2	.	TRBJ2-3	TGTGCCAGCAGCCCCGACTGGGATACGCAGTATTTT	CASSPDWDTQYF
.	TRBV29-1	many	TRBJ1-1	TGCAGCGTTGAAGTACGGGGGAGGGGAGCTTTCTTT	CSVEVRGRGAFF
TRBD2	TRBV2	few	TRBJ2-1	TGTGCCAGCAGAGGACTAGCGGGAGCCTACAATGAGCAGTTCTTC	CASRGLAGAYNEQFF
TRBD2	TRBV6-1	few	TRBJ2-5	TGTGCCAGCAGGACCGGACTAGCGGGTCGCGAGACCCAGTACTTC	CASRTGLAGRETQYF
.	TRBV4-1	.	TRBJ2-3	TGCGCCAGCAGCCATCTTACGAGAGCCCGACAGAGGGTTGACGGAGATACGCAGTATTTT	CASSHLTRARQRVDGDTQYF
TRBD1	TRBV12-3/TRBV12-4	many	TRBJ2-3	TGTGCCAGCAGTACTCCGGGACAGAGCACAGATACGCAGTATTTT	CASSTPGQSTDTQYF
TRBD2	TRBV10-2	few	TRBJ2-1	TGCGCCAGCAGTGATACTAGCGGGAGGGTTTCCTACAATGAGCAGTTCTTC	CASSDTSGRVSYNEQFF
.	TRBV29-1	.	TRBJ1-4	TGCAGCGTGATGAGGGGGGATGAAAAACTGTTTTTT	CSVMRGDEKLFF
.	TRBV7-6	.	TRBJ2-3	TGTGCCAGCAGCTTAGCGGACGGTCTAGGATCGGGCACAGATACGCAGTATTTT	CASSLADGLGSGTDTQYF
.	TRBV29-1	.	TRBJ1-2	TGCAGCGTATCTATGGGCGGAGGCGACACCTTC	CSVSMGGGDTF
.	TRBV7-9	many	TRBJ2-7	TGTGCCAGCAGCTTACCCACAGGGTTCTCCTACGAGCAGTACTTC	CASSLPTGFSYEQYF
.	TRBV29-1	many	TRBJ2-6	TGCAGCGTTGGTTACCGGACCTCTGGGGCCAACGTCCTGACTTTC	CSVGYRTSGANVLTF
TRBD2	TRBV10-3	few	TRBJ2-7	TGTGCCACGACTAGCGGTAGCTCCTACGAGCAGTACTTC	CATTSGSSYEQYF
TRBD2	TRBV12-3/TRBV12-4	many	TRBJ2-5	TGTGCCAGCAGTTCCTGGAGCGGGAGGGCCTCTGCGTACTTC	CASSSWSGRASAYF
.	TRBV20-1	.	TRBJ2-7	TGCAGTGCTAGCCCCACGGGAATAACCTACGAGCAGTACTTC	CSASPTGITYEQYF
TRBD2	TRBV27	.	TRBJ2-5	TGTGCCAGCAGTTTATCCCAGTTAGCGGGAGGGACCCAGTACTTC	CASSLSQLAGGTQYF
.	TRBV28	.	TRBJ2-3	TGTGCCAGCAGCCTGTTCTCGTCCACAGATACGCAGTATTTT	CASSLFSSTDTQYF
.	TRBV29-1	few	TRBJ1-2	TGCAGCGTTGTGGGAGGGGATGGGGATGGCTACACCTTC	CSVVGGDGDGYTF
TRBD2	TRBV28	few	TRBJ2-3	TGTGCCAGCAGTTTGCACAGGGGACTAGCGGGAGCCACAGATACGCAGTATTTT	CASSLHRGLAGATDTQYF
TRBD2	TRBV6-1	.	TRBJ2-3	TGTGCCAGCAGTGTCGAGCGGGGGGGCAGGACAGATACGCAGTATTTT	CASSVERGGRTDTQYF
TRBD1	TRBV29-1	many	TRBJ2-3	TGCAGCGTGGACAGGGGGCCGGATTCTCCTAGCACAGATACGCAGTATTTT	CSVDRGPDSPSTDTQYF
TRBD1	TRBV12-3/TRBV12-4	many	TRBJ2-1	TGTGCCAGCAGTATGGGGACAGCGAATGAGCAGTTCTTC	CASSMGTANEQFF
.	TRBV5-6	many	TRBJ1-1	TGTGCCAGCAGCCCGGGACTCATAACTGAAGCTTTCTTT	CASSPGLITEAFF
.	TRBV18	.	TRBJ2-7	TGTGCCAGCAGCCGTATACAGGGTCCCTACGAGCAGTACTTC	CASSRIQGPYEQYF
TRBD1	TRBV5-1	many	TRBJ2-2	TGCGCCAGCGAGGGGGCCGGAACCGGGGAGCTGTTTTTT	CASEGAGTGELFF
.	TRBV29-1	many	TRBJ2-7	TGCAGCGCCGGGGGACAGTACACCTACGAGCAGTACTTC	CSAGGQYTYEQYF
.	TRBV6-5	.	TRBJ2-1	TGTGCCAGCAGTTTTCTCCCTAGCGATTCCTACAATGAGCAGTTCTTC	CASSFLPSDSYNEQFF
.	TRBV28	few	TRBJ2-7	TGTGCCAGCAGTTTAGTAGGCGGTGGGCAGTACTTC	CASSLVGGGQYF
.	TRBV7-9	.	TRBJ2-7	TGTGCCAGCAGCTTCTTCGGCAGGGAAAACTACGAGCAGTACTTC	CASSFFGRENYEQYF
.	TRBV29-1	many	TRBJ2-7	TGCAGCGTTGCCGCAGGGGCCGTATACGAGCAGTACTTC	CSVAAGAVYEQYF
.	TRBV20-1	.	TRBJ2-5	TGCAGTGCAAGGGACTTAGAGACCCAGTACTTC	CSARDLETQYF
.	TRBV7-2	many	TRBJ2-3	TGTGCCAGCAGCTCCATGGTTGCTACAGATACGCAGTATTTT	CASSSMVATDTQYF
.	TRBV27	.	TRBJ2-1	TGTGCCAGCAGTTTCGGTAGTCCCTACAATGAGCAGTTCTTC	CASSFGSPYNEQFF
TRBD1	TRBV9	few	TRBJ2-7	TGTGCCAGCCAACCAGGGGGTACCACCTACGAGCAGTACTTC	CASQPGGTTYEQYF
.	TRBV12-3/TRBV12-4	many	TRBJ1-2	TGTGCCAGCACCCCGGAGGTCCTCTATGGCTACACCTTC	CASTPEVLYGYTF
.	TRBV29-1	.	TRBJ2-7	TGCAGCGTCTGGGGGCCCGCAGGTGCTACCTACGAGCAGTACTTC	CSVWGPAGATYEQYF
.	TRBV5-1	many	TRBJ2-7	TGCGCCAGCAGCCCCAATGTGGGCCGTCAAACCTCCGAGCAGTACTTC	CASSPNVGRQTSEQYF
.	TRBV29-1	.	TRBJ1-3	TGCAGCGCCACACAAGGACTTTTCTCTGGAAACACCATATATTTT	CSATQGLFSGNTIYF
.	TRBV25-1	.	TRBJ1-5	TGTGCCAGCAGTGAATACAGGGAACTTCAGCCCCAGCATTTT	CASSEYRELQPQHF
.	TRBV7-3	few	TRBJ2-2	TGTGCCAGCAGCTTTGTTCACACCGGGGAGCTGTTTTTT	CASSFVHTGELFF
.	TRBV20-1	many	TRBJ2-1	TGCAGTGCTCGCTTAGAGTCCCGACAGTTCTTC	CSARLESRQFF
TRBD1	TRBV29-1	.	TRBJ2-7	TGCAGCGTTACAGGACAGGGAAAGCCCTACGAGCAGTACTTC	CSVTGQGKPYEQYF
TRBD1	TRBV20-1	many	TRBJ1-1	TGCAGTGCTAGTACAGGGGTGAACACTGAAGCTTTCTTT	CSASTGVNTEAFF
.	TRBV4-2	.	TRBJ1-4	TGTGCCAGCAGCCCTACCCAGTTTGGAGACGGAAATGAAAAACTGTTTTTT	CASSPTQFGDGNEKLFF
TRBD2	TRBV12-3/TRBV12-4	many	TRBJ2-1	TGTGCCAGCAGTTTATTTTCCCGGGACTACCTCATATTCTTC	CASSLFSRDYLIFF
TRBD1	TRBV4-1	.	TRBJ2-1	TGCGCCAGCAGCCAAGATCAGGGGGCGAACGGCAATGAGCAGTTCTTC	CASSQDQGANGNEQFF